This TCR beta chain came from a study of OX40 agonist ivuxolimab in advanced cancers. For the study at large: Partial responses occurred in Three dose-escalation patients, one with hepatocellular carcinoma and two with cutaneous melanoma. Study findings and constraints: CD8+ T cells showed, on average, more clonal expansion than CD4+ cells. Determination of antigen specificity was not performed for the expanded peripheral T cells.

Clones were sequenced by immunoSEQ multiplex PCR, and TCRdb holds only the in-frame ones, with some missing. The data hold about 57,000 clones, with 83% observed a single time. To note about this clone: As yet, its antigen is unknown.

Autoimmune disease history or systemic immunosuppression disqualified patients. The CDR3 contains 15 residues. J was trimmed by 1 base and V by 4 bases; bases with no gene match: 3. Germline V gene data show CDR1 as SGHNT and CDR2 as YENEEA. This TCR was sampled from an adult with an advanced solid tumor such as melanoma, head and neck, liver or kidney cancer. The chain carries TRBV11-3 and TRBJ2-2; 7 bases are a match to TRBD1. Sequenced material: CD4+ or CD8+ T cells sorted from blood, taken in a trial of the OX40 agonist ivuxolimab. The CDR3 here is CASSSRTGNTGELFF. CDR3 nucleotide sequence: TGTGCCAGCAGCTCCCGGACAGGGAACACCGGGGAGCTGTTTTTT.